This T cell receptor beta chain was obtained from a study of ipilimumab plus nivolumab after autologous stem cell transplantation. The V gene's germline CDR1 is MGHRA and CDR2 YSYEKL. The CDR3 runs 14 residues. V was pared by 6 bases and J by 2 bases, with 13 bases between. The data were produced by immunoSEQ multiplex PCR, yet TCRdb's version contains in-frame clones alone and is incomplete. The data hold about 83,000 clones, with approximately 86% observed a single time. The chain recombines TRBV4-1 with TRBJ1-1; D might be TRBD1 (6 bases). This material consisted of PBMCs, taken in a trial of ipilimumab plus nivolumab as post-transplant consolidation. The source is a male donor with diffuse large B-cell lymphoma. CDR3 region: CASRPGTKNTEAFF. The DNA for the CDR3 is TGCGCCAGCAGACCCGGGACAAAAAACACTGAAGCTTTCTTT.